Each of the 9 T cell receptor beta chains below was sequenced from the same sample in a study of cytomegalovirus exposure and HLA in healthy donors. Primers included in the PCR were 60 Vbeta and 13 Jbeta primers. Sequencing used immunoSEQ multiplex PCR; TCRdb keeps in-frame clones, though not all of them. The data hold 150,000 to 200,000 clones, with about 84% observed a single time. Material: PBMCs. The receptors were gathered from a middle-aged man in good health and CMV-seropositive.

With regard to this clone: One junction end does not reproduce the germline sequence, and a read error may be involved. The chain couples TRBV5-1 to TRBJ2-7, with a weak D call TRBD1 (6 bases). The CDR3 extends over 13 amino acids. CDR1 is SGHRS, CDR2 YFSETQ, per germline. In DNA form, the CDR3 reads TGCGCCAGCAGCTTGTGGGACACCTACGGGCAGTACTTC. Translating it yields CASSLWDTYGQYF.

The chain combines TRBV7-2 with TRBJ1-5; TRBD1 agrees at 7 bases. With V trimmed by 2 bases and J by 4 bases, 5 bases remained unmatched. The germline V gene has CDR1 SGHTA and CDR2 FQGNSA. The CDR3 consists of 15 residues. The CDR3 DNA is TGTGCCAGCAGCTTATCAAGGGGGCCAAATCAGCCCCAGCATTTT. Translated, it gives CASSLSRGPNQPQHF.

V usage is TRBV11-3 and J usage is TRBJ2-1, with 8 bases matching TRBD1. This CDR3 comprises 13 residues. Germline V CDR1 and CDR2: SGHNT, YENEEA. With V trimmed by 3 bases and J by 9 bases, 4 bases remained unmatched. As DNA, the CDR3 is TGTGCCAGCAGCTTCGGACAGGGCGTTGAGCAGTTCTTC. It specifies CASSFGQGVEQFF.

The rearrangement uses TRBV5-6 and TRBJ1-2, with 10 bases lining up with TRBD1. The length of the CDR3 is 15 residues. Germline V CDR1 and CDR2: SGHDT, YYEEEE. Trimming removed 4 bases from V and 4 bases from J; junction bases left unmatched: 7. The CDR3 DNA sequence: TGTGCCAGCAGCCCCCCGGGACAGGGGATCTATGGCTACACCTTC. Protein product: CASSPPGQGIYGYTF.

In its sample, this clone was seen a few times. The chain joins TRBV2 to TRBJ2-1, with 9 bases identical to TRBD1. Germline V gives CDR1 SNHLY, CDR2 FYNNEI. Trimming at V came to 4 bases and at J to 8 bases, leaving 6 bases not matched to a gene. This CDR3 region has 14 residues. The CDR3 sequence: CASSVGTGLHEQFF. CDR3 sequence (DNA): TGTGCCAGCAGTGTCGGGACAGGGTTGCATGAGCAGTTCTTC.

This clone occurred once. This sequence joins TRBV5-1 and TRBJ1-4; weak D call: TRBD1 (6 bases). CDR3 length: 14 amino acids. Germline lookup yields CDR1 SGHRS and CDR2 YFSETQ. V was pared by 2 bases and J by 5 bases, with 10 bases between. In DNA, the CDR3 is TGCGCCAGCAGCTTAACCGGACAGAATGAAAAACTGTTTTTT. Encoded protein: CASSLTGQNEKLFF.

V gene TRBV5-1 combines with J gene TRBJ2-1, with TRBD2 matching over 12 bases. Germline V CDR1 and CDR2: SGHRS, YFSETQ. With 4 bases clipped from V and 7 bases from J, the junction kept 6 bases outside the gene matches. The CDR3 consists of 15 residues. The CDR3 nucleotides are TGCGCCAGCAGCCCGACTAGCGGGAGCGGGAATGAGCAGTTCTTC. The encoded protein is CASSPTSGSGNEQFF.

Regarding this clone: An end of the junction does not agree with germline; a read error may underlie this. The chain links TRBV5-4 to TRBJ2-3, with 9 nucleotides matching TRBD2. Germline assignment: CDR1 SGHNT and CDR2 YYREEE (reference sequence). The CDR3 length is 16 residues. CDR3: CASSLVPSGKGDTQYF. As DNA, the CDR3 is TGTGCCAGCAGTTTGGTCCCTAGCGGGAAAGGTGATACGCAGTATTTT.

The chain links TRBV30 to TRBJ2-5; the match to TRBD1 covers 9 bases. The V gene end was trimmed by 0 bases and the J gene end by 4 bases; junction bases not matched to a gene: 6. The CDR3 runs 15 residues. The germline V gene has CDR1 GTSNPN and CDR2 SVGIG (reference sequence). The CDR3 bases are TGTGCCTGGAGTGTAGTAGGACAGGGGAGAGAGACCCAGTACTTC. The encoded protein is CAWSVVGQGRETQYF.